The 21 T cell receptor beta chains given below trace back to one sample, sequenced in a study of blood T cell repertoires in COVID-19. TCRdb keeps only in-frame clones here, not all; method: immunoSEQ multiplex PCR. The sample carries 57,000 or so clones, around 80% recorded once. The sample consisted of peripheral blood. All receptors come from a woman older than 75 with active or convalescent COVID-19.

In its sample, this clone was seen a few times. V gene TRBV7-9 combines with J gene TRBJ1-6, with D possibly TRBD1 on 6 matching bases. The CDR3 is 15 amino acids. V shed 6 bases and J shed 5 bases, with 14 bases lying between them. Germline CDR1 is SEHNR and CDR2 is FQNEAQ (reference sequence). Here the CDR3 DNA reads TGTGCCAGCAGTCCTATGGACAGACATAATTCACCCCTCCACTTT. Residues: CASSPMDRHNSPLHF.

The chain links TRBV7-8 to TRBJ1-1, with D unresolved. Germline CDR1 SGHVS, CDR2 FQNEAQ. The V end lost 6 bases, the J end lost 1 base, and 12 bases lay between the germline ends. CDR3 size: 14 residues. The CDR3 loop reads CASSFVAGNTEAFF. The CDR3 DNA sequence: TGTGCCAGCAGTTTCGTGGCAGGGAACACTGAAGCTTTCTTT.

This clone appeared a few times. The rearrangement joins TRBV5-1 to TRBJ1-4, with D uncertain. Germline values: CDR1 SGHRS, CDR2 YFSETQ. The CDR3 has 15 amino acids. V lost 4 bases, J lost 8 bases, and 18 bases lay in between. CDR3 in amino acids: CASSRFPESGEKLFF. DNA of the CDR3: TGCGCCAGCAGCCGCTTCCCCGAGAGCGGCGAAAAACTGTTTTTT.

This chain uses TRBV6-5 with TRBJ2-1; D possibly corresponds to TRBD2 (5 bases). Trimming stripped 6 bases from V and 12 bases from J, with 21 bases between. Germline-derived CDR1 and CDR2 are MNHEY and SVGAGI. The CDR3 has 14 amino acids. CDR3 region: CASRTRAGGEGQFF. The DNA of the CDR3 is TGTGCCAGCAGGACGAGGGCCGGAGGTGAGGGGCAGTTCTTC.

This chain links TRBV30 with TRBJ1-2, with D tentatively TRBD1 (5 bases). V lost 6 bases to trimming and J lost 2 bases, with 13 bases between them. Germline V gives CDR1 GTSNPN, CDR2 SVGIG (reference sequence). The length of the CDR3 is 13 residues. The DNA for the CDR3 is TGTGCCTGCTCGACAGACCAAAACTATGGCTACACCTTC. As protein: CACSTDQNYGYTF.

This chain joins TRBV6-4 and TRBJ2-3, with 10 bases identical to TRBD2. Per the germline V gene, CDR1 is MRHNA and CDR2 is SNTAGT. V gave up 6 bases and J gave up 2 bases; unmatched junction bases: 5. This CDR3 contains 15 residues. CDR3: CASSILAGDTDTQYF. The CDR3, as DNA: TGTGCCAGCAGCATTCTAGCGGGAGACACAGATACGCAGTATTTT.

The chain joins TRBV5-1 to TRBJ1-4; D not certain. Germline V lookup: CDR1 SGHRS, CDR2 YFSETQ. Trimming shortened V by 0 bases and J by 8 bases, and 11 bases separated the two germline ends. The CDR3 sequence is 14 residues long. For the CDR3, the DNA is TGCGCCAGCAGCTTGGAGAGTGCCCGAGAAAAACTGTTTTTT. This gives the protein CASSLESAREKLFF.

This clone appeared once. The chain employs TRBV12-3 or TRBV12-4 and TRBJ2-5; D is unclear. Deletions cut 5 bases from V and 2 bases from J, with 9 bases between. CDR3 length: 13 residues. CDR3 bases: TGTGCCAGCAGTCTCCGACAACAAGAGACCCAGTACTTC. Its translation: CASSLRQQETQYF.

CDR3 nucleotide sequence: TGCGCCAGCAGCTATACACAGGACATGAACACTGAAGCTTTCTTT. This translates into CASSYTQDMNTEAFF. The chain carries TRBV5-1 and TRBJ1-1; D possibly corresponds to TRBD1 (5 bases). Trimming took 3 bases from V and 0 from J, leaving 12 bases between them. Germline V gives CDR1 SGHRS, CDR2 YFSETQ. The CDR3 runs 15 residues.

The CDR3 DNA is TGTGCCAGCTCACCGTACGGAGGGAGCACTGAAGCTTTCTTT. Translation gives CASSPYGGSTEAFF. V is TRBV18 and J is TRBJ1-1; D gene unclear. V gave up 3 bases and J gave up 4 bases, with 12 bases separating them. CDR1 KGHSH and CDR2 LQKENI come from the germline V gene. This CDR3 has 14 residues.

The chain uses TRBV19 and TRBJ2-1; TRBD1 agrees at 9 bases. The CDR3 runs to 18 residues. The germline V gene has CDR1 LNHDA and CDR2 SQIVND (reference sequence). After removal of 6 bases from V and 0 bases from J, the junction contained 12 bases not matched to a gene. This CDR3 reads CASRGLSGQGSSYNEQFF. CDR3 coding DNA: TGTGCCAGTAGGGGCCTGTCGGGACAGGGTAGCTCCTACAATGAGCAGTTCTTC. The full variable domain, rest sourced from reference TRBV19 and TRBJ2-1, is DGGITQSPKYLFRKEGQNVTLSCEQNLNHDAMYWYRQDPGQGLRLIYYSQIVNDFQKGDIAEGYSVSREKKESFPLTVTSAQKNPTAFYLCASRGLSGQGSSYNEQFFGPGTRLTVL.

The rearrangement joins TRBV9 to TRBJ1-5; D gene uncertain. V lost 0 bases, J lost 1 base, and 2 bases lay in between. Per the germline V gene, CDR1 is SGDLS and CDR2 is YYNGEE. The CDR3 consists of 13 residues. CDR3 DNA: TGTGCCAGCAGCGTAGCAAGCAATCAGCCCCAGCATTTT. Translated, it gives CASSVASNQPQHF.

This rearrangement joins TRBV12-3 or TRBV12-4 to TRBJ1-1; 8 bases match TRBD1. This CDR3 comprises 13 residues. The ends lost 6 bases at V and 11 bases at J; junction bases unmatched: 11. CDR3: CASSDLSQGEAFF. The CDR3 DNA is TGTGCCAGCAGCGACCTCTCACAGGGGGAGGCTTTCTTT.

This sequence joins TRBV19 and TRBJ2-1, with a weak D call TRBD2 (5 bases). The germline V gene encodes CDR1 LNHDA and CDR2 SQIVND (reference sequence). The CDR3 runs to 14 residues. Trimming cost V 0 bases and J 10 bases, with 13 bases left between them. The CDR3, as DNA: TGTGCCAGTAGTATAGAAAGGTCTAGCCGGGAGCAGTTCTTC. This encodes CASSIERSSREQFF.

CDR3 sequence (DNA): TGCGCCAGCAGCGACCCGTCGGGGGATAATGAAAAACTGTTTTTT. Protein product: CASSDPSGDNEKLFF. The V gene is TRBV5-1, the J gene TRBJ1-4; possible D gene TRBD1, 5 bases. Germline CDR1 and CDR2: SGHRS and YFSETQ. CDR3 size: 15 residues. V lost 4 bases, J lost 4 bases, and 14 bases lay in between.

This clone was observed a few times. The chain couples TRBV6-5 to TRBJ1-1; 8 bases are shared with TRBD1. There are 14 residues in the CDR3. CDR1 and CDR2 from the germline V gene are MNHEY and SVGAGI. With V trimmed by 4 bases and J by 1 base, 2 bases remained unmatched. The CDR3 DNA is TGTGCCAGCAGTTGGGACAGGACGAACACTGAAGCTTTCTTT. It yields the protein CASSWDRTNTEAFF.

This chain links TRBV2 with TRBJ2-5; D is unclear. The CDR3 length is 15 residues. V shed 1 base and J shed 5 bases, with 14 bases lying between them. CDR1 SNHLY and CDR2 FYNNEI come from the germline V gene. The CDR3 here is CASSEGGDRPETQYF. The CDR3 DNA is TGTGCCAGCAGTGAAGGTGGAGACCGCCCGGAGACCCAGTACTTC.

This clone was seen a few times. This chain connects TRBV4-2 to TRBJ1-1; 9 bases agree with TRBD1. The junction had 7 bases not matched to a gene; V was cut back by 0 bases and J by 11 bases. There are 14 residues in the CDR3. Germline-derived CDR1 and CDR2 are LGHNA and YNFKEQ. CDR3 residues: CASSQDRRDREAFF. For the CDR3, the DNA is TGTGCCAGCAGCCAAGATCGCCGGGACAGGGAGGCTTTCTTT.

The J gene is TRBJ1-1, the V gene TRBV5-1, with D perhaps TRBD1 (6 bases). The CDR3 length is 13 residues. Trimming shortened V by 1 base and J by 3 bases, and 7 bases separated the two germline ends. CDR1 and CDR2 (germline): SGHRS, YFSETQ. CDR3 DNA: TGCGCCAGCAGCTTGTCAGGGGACACTGAAGCTTTCTTT. This encodes CASSLSGDTEAFF.

The gene calls are TRBV21-1 and TRBJ1-3; TRBD1 is the table's D call, not checked against the DNA. TRBV21-1 counts as a pseudogene. The CDR3 has 16 residues. The DNA of the CDR3 is TGTGCCAGCAGCGCAGGGTGTGAAGGCTCTGGAAACACCATATATTTT. Translation gives CASSAGCEGSGNTIYF.

The chain recombines TRBV13 with TRBJ1-3, with 7 bases identical to TRBD1. The CDR3 loop spans 15 amino acids. Unmatched junction bases numbered 10, after V lost 3 bases and J lost 8 bases. CDR1 and CDR2 (germline): PRHDT, FYEKMQ (reference sequence). The CDR3 DNA reads as TGTGCCAGCAGCTTCAAGGGGGCGCAAGCGGACACCATATATTTT. It codes for CASSFKGAQADTIYF.